What follows are 22 T cell receptor beta chains derived from one specimen sequenced in a study of CD8+CD57+ T cells in acquired aplastic anemia. Sequencing was done on patients that had shown CD8+CD57+ cell expansion by flow cytometry. According to the study, genomic DNA was the template for TCR beta VDJ and CDR3 profiling. TCRdb passed the reads through MiXCR, listing each CDR3 protein once. The sample lists roughly 290,000 distinct CDR3 sequences, approximately 60% occurring once. The sequenced material came from sorted CD4+, CD8+, or CD8+CD57+ T cells (not recorded which) from PBMCs. These receptors all come from a human donor with aplastic anemia.

The chain employs TRBV5-6 and TRBJ2-3, with D possibly being TRBD2 (5 bases). This CDR3 has 17 amino acids. Trimming left V 3 bases short and J 1 base short, with 18 bases between. Per germline, CDR1 SGHDT and CDR2 YYEEEE. The CDR3 here is CASSSQKASIRTDTQYF. DNA for the CDR3: TGTGCCAGCAGCTCCCAAAAGGCTAGCATTCGCACAGATACGCAGTATTTT.

This clonotype was recorded at least ten times. The V gene is TRBV7-8, the J gene TRBJ2-1, with D maybe TRBD1 (6 bases). This CDR3 spans 14 amino acids. Germline assignment: CDR1 SGHVS and CDR2 FQNEAQ. Deletions cut 3 bases from V and 4 bases from J, with 10 bases between. The CDR3 spells CASSFPGEYNEQFF. The CDR3 nucleotides are TGTGCCAGCAGCTTCCCAGGGGAATACAATGAGCAGTTCTTC.

The CDR3 is CSASSYGTSYEQYF. In DNA, the CDR3 is TGCAGTGCCAGCAGTTATGGGACCAGCTACGAGCAGTACTTC. This chain joins TRBV20-1 and TRBJ2-7; the D call may be TRBD1 or TRBD2 (5 bases each). The CDR3 runs 14 residues. V lost 6 bases and J lost 3, with 18 bases in between. Germline loops: CDR1 DFQATT, CDR2 SNEGSKA (reference sequence).

V and J are TRBV7-2 and TRBJ2-1; the D is unclear. This CDR3 region has 13 residues. Germline V lookup: CDR1 SGHTA, CDR2 FQGNSA. The V gene lost 4 bases and the J gene lost 11 bases, with 15 bases spanning the gap. The CDR3 loop is CASSSRDTFQQFF. The CDR3 region has the DNA TGTGCCAGCAGCTCTCGCGACACATTTCAGCAGTTCTTC.

The chain joins TRBV5-5 to TRBJ2-3; TRBD1 might be the D (6 bases). The CDR3 extends over 14 amino acids. Trimming removed 4 bases at V and 5 bases at J, with 14 bases between. Germline CDR1 is SGHKS and CDR2 is YYEKEE (reference sequence). The CDR3 protein is CASSPGQVIDTQYF. The DNA of the CDR3 is TGTGCCAGCAGCCCGGGACAAGTTATAGATACGCAGTATTTT.

This clonotype was counted ten times or more. DNA of the CDR3: TGTGCCAGCAGCTCTACAGGGTTCCGCTACGAGCAGTACTTC. This gives the protein CASSSTGFRYEQYF. The chain combines TRBV5-6 with TRBJ2-7; a possible D gene is TRBD1 (6 bases). Looked up from germline, CDR1 is SGHDT and CDR2 is YYEEEE. The CDR3 spans 14 residues. Between the trimmed V and J ends, which lost 3 bases and 3 bases, there was a span of 13 bases. Full variable domain (missing parts from reference TRBV5-6 and TRBJ2-7): DAGVTQSPTHLIKTRGQQVTLRCSPKSGHDTVSWYQQALGQGPQFIFQYYEEEERQRGNFPDRFSGHQFPNYSSELNVNALLLGDSALYLCASSSTGFRYEQYFGPGTRLTVT.

This clonotype appeared a single time. The rearrangement joins TRBV2 to TRBJ1-1; D gene unclear. CDR1 and CDR2 from the germline V gene are SNHLY and FYNNEI. The CDR3 length is 11 residues. The V end was cut by 5 bases, the J end by 6 bases, with 7 bases between. CDR3 sequence: CASSSIAEAFF. In DNA form, the CDR3 reads TGTGCCAGCAGTTCAATTGCTGAAGCTTTCTTT.

The chain links TRBV9 to TRBJ1-4; 8 nucleotides align to TRBD1. CDR1 is SGDLS, CDR2 YYNGEE, per germline. This CDR3 spans 15 amino acids. V shed 4 bases and J 8 bases; nucleotides not matched to a gene: 10. The CDR3 sequence is CASSSRTGWGEKLFF. As DNA, the CDR3 is TGTGCCAGCAGCTCCCGGACAGGGTGGGGCGAAAAACTGTTTTTT. The full variable domain, completed using reference TRBV9 and TRBJ1-4, is DSGVTQTPKHLITATGQRVTLRCSPRSGDLSVYWYQQSLDQGLQFLIQYYNGEERAKGNILERFSAQQFPDLHSELNLSSLELGDSALYFCASSSRTGWGEKLFFGSGTQLSVL.

The chain has TRBV7-9 and TRBJ2-7; TRBD2 agrees at 15 bases. Germline V gene data show CDR1 as SEHNR and CDR2 as FQNEAQ (reference sequence). J was trimmed by 6 bases and V by 5 bases; bases with no gene match: 8. The length of the CDR3 is 16 residues. The DNA of the CDR3 is TGTGCCAGCAGCCCCTGGACTAGCGGGAGGGCCCTCGAGCAGTACTTC. Protein: CASSPWTSGRALEQYF.

V gene TRBV3-1 combines with J gene TRBJ1-2; 8 nucleotides agree with TRBD1. The V gene end was trimmed by 0 bases and the J gene end by 8 bases; junction bases not matched to a gene: 14. This CDR3 is 17 amino acids long. CDR1 and CDR2 from the germline V gene are LGHDT and YNNKEL (reference sequence). CDR3 sequence reads: CASSQDDRTGPLRGYTF. DNA for the CDR3: TGTGCCAGCAGCCAAGATGACCGGACAGGGCCCCTGAGGGGCTACACCTTC.

This clonotype was seen repeatedly, ten times or more. The rearrangement links TRBV6-5 to TRBJ2-1; D not certain. Germline-derived CDR1 and CDR2 are MNHEY and SVGAGI. The length of the CDR3 is 15 residues. The germline V and J ends were trimmed by 0 bases and 6 bases, with 12 bases remaining between them. The DNA of the CDR3 is TGTGCCAGCAGTTACTCGACCCGTCTGGGCAATGAGCAGTTCTTC. The encoded protein is CASSYSTRLGNEQFF.

The chain joins TRBV7-2 to TRBJ2-2, with 10 positions matching TRBD2. The CDR3 sequence is 17 residues long. J was trimmed by 4 bases and V by 2 bases; bases with no gene match: 7. Germline V lookup: CDR1 SGHTA, CDR2 FQGNSA. The DNA of the CDR3 is TGTGCCAGCAGCTTATGGGCTAGCGGGGGATTCACCGGGGAGCTGTTTTTT. Its protein is CASSLWASGGFTGELFF.

This chain connects TRBV24-1 to TRBJ1-4, with 7 bases lining up with TRBD1. The CDR3 has 15 amino acids. Germline values: CDR1 KGHDR, CDR2 SFDVKD. J lost 6 bases, V lost 3 bases, and 6 bases had no gene match. The chain's CDR3 is CATSDPTGEDEKLFF. The CDR3 nucleotides read TGTGCCACCAGTGATCCCACAGGGGAGGATGAAAAACTGTTTTTT.

The chain uses TRBV20-1 and TRBJ2-3; 9 positions agree with TRBD1. The CDR3 contains 16 residues. The J segment lost 1 base and the V segment lost 5 bases, leaving 10 bases of the junction unmatched. The germline CDR1 and CDR2 sequences are DFQATT and SNEGSKA (reference sequence). This CDR3 is CSARGTGGSRTDTQYF. The CDR3 DNA follows: TGCAGTGCTCGCGGTACAGGGGGCTCGCGCACAGATACGCAGTATTTT.

This clonotype came up many times. The gene calls are TRBV2 and TRBJ2-2; D gene ambiguous. V was pared by 2 bases and J by 0 bases, with 4 bases between. CDR1 is SNHLY and CDR2 is FYNNEI in the germline V gene. The CDR3 runs 14 residues. CDR3 nucleotides: TGTGCCAGCAGTGAAACGGCGAACACCGGGGAGCTGTTTTTT. Translated, it gives CASSETANTGELFF.

The rearrangement uses TRBV7-9 and TRBJ2-7; D is uncertain. The V end lost 5 bases, the J end lost 0 bases, and 14 bases lay between the germline ends. The CDR3 runs to 15 residues. CDR1 and CDR2 (germline): SEHNR, FQNEAQ (reference sequence). CDR3 sequence (DNA): TGTGCCAGCAGCCGGATTGCCACATCCTCCTACGAGCAGTACTTC. Its translation: CASSRIATSSYEQYF.

This clonotype was detected only a few times. This chain joins TRBV6-4 and TRBJ2-1; 10 nucleotides align to TRBD2. This CDR3 has 16 residues. After removal of 5 bases from V and 5 bases from J, the junction contained 9 bases not matched to a gene. CDR1 and CDR2 (germline): MRHNA, SNTAGT. The CDR3 sequence: CASSNQLAGENNEQFF. Here the CDR3 DNA reads TGTGCCAGCAGTAACCAGCTAGCGGGGGAAAACAATGAGCAGTTCTTC.

Note on this clonotype: The missing conserved phenylalanine or tryptophan at the end of this CDR3 makes a read error likely. The DNA is omitted, as the CDR3 cannot be located on it reliably, and the CDR3 follows TCRdb's listing. The V and J genes are TRBV5-1 and TRBJ1-1; TRBD1 is the table's D call, not checked against the DNA. The CDR3 totals 16 residues, both ends included. The germline V gene encodes CDR1 SGHRS and CDR2 YFSETQ. CDR3 region: CASSEMTGYQNTEASC.

This clonotype was observed at least ten times. The chain links TRBV4-1 to TRBJ1-2; TRBD1 matches at 7 bases. Germline V gives CDR1 MGHRA, CDR2 YSYEKL. The CDR3 covers 17 residues. V was clipped by 2 bases and J by 6 bases; unmatched bases: 15. The CDR3, as DNA: TGCGCCAGCAGCCAATCAGGGCTGTGGCAGGGGGAGGATGGCTACACCTTC. Protein sequence: CASSQSGLWQGEDGYTF.

Ten or more counts support this clonotype. This CDR3 is CASSLEGEADTQYF. The CDR3 nucleotides are TGTGCCAGCAGCTTGGAGGGGGAAGCAGATACGCAGTATTTT. The chain employs TRBV5-8 and TRBJ2-3, with D possibly being TRBD1 (6 bases). The germline V and J ends were trimmed by 0 bases and 4 bases, with 9 bases remaining between them. This CDR3 region has 14 residues. Germline CDR1 SGHTS, CDR2 YDEGEE.

The chain joins TRBV20-1 to TRBJ2-5; D gene uncertain. V shed 2 bases and J shed 1 base, with 8 bases lying between them. The CDR3 length is 13 residues. Germline V lookup: CDR1 DFQATT, CDR2 SNEGSKA (reference sequence). The CDR3 is CSARMPTQETQYF. The CDR3, as DNA: TGCAGTGCTAGAATGCCAACCCAAGAGACCCAGTACTTC.

Comments on this clonotype: One junction end disagrees with the germline gene, perhaps due to a read error. The J gene is TRBJ2-1, the V gene TRBV2; 7 bases agree with TRBD2. The CDR3 is 15 amino acids. The germline V gene encodes CDR1 SNHLY and CDR2 FYNNEI. The DNA for the CDR3 is TGTGCCAGCAGCTTTCGCGGGAGCGCCTACAATGAGCAGTTCTTT. This encodes CASSFRGSAYNEQFF. Full variable domain (missing parts from reference TRBV2 and TRBJ2-1): EPEVTQTPSHQVTQMGQEVILRCVPISNHLYFYWYRQILGQKVEFLVSFYNNEISEKSEIFDDQFSVERPDGSNFTLKIRSTKLEDSAMYFCASSFRGSAYNEQFFGPGTRLTVL.